The T cell receptor (beta chain) described here comes from a study of T cell responses to AZD1222 COVID-19 vaccine. Study-level results: Donors skewed white British and female; clonal diversity was possibly underestimated. Spike-spanning, vaccine-associated CD4 TCRs were dominant at 160-218 and 743-854.

With respect to this clone: The target antigen is unknown.

The protocol was immunoSEQ multiplex PCR, while the TCRdb copy is restricted to in-frame clones and leaves out a portion. The data show about 140,000 clones, with approximately 92% seen just once and approximately 5.4% held by the top ten. V lost 4 bases and J 4 bases, leaving 15 bases between the germline ends. Germline loops: CDR1 SGHDT, CDR2 YYEEEE. The CDR3 spans 16 residues. The sequenced sample was peripheral blood, obtained on day 0 of AZD1222 vaccination. The TCR was taken from an adult in good health. The V call is TRBV5-6, the J call TRBJ1-6, with a possible D match to TRBD1 (5 bases). The CDR3, as DNA: TGTGCCAGCAGCAGACGAGATGAGGGGTATAATTCACCCCTCCACTTT. Translated, it gives CASSRRDEGYNSPLHF.